The 28 T cell receptor beta chains reported below all come from one sample, sequenced in a study of T-cell memory formation after mild COVID-19. TCRdb passed the 5' RACE reads through MiXCR, listing each CDR3 protein once. The sample lists about 470,000 distinct CDR3 sequences; 18% were seen once. Specimen: PBMCs or a T cell subset sorted from them (not recorded which). The source is an adult woman who had mild COVID-19 (a few samples of this study predate the infection). Cell type and time point are not known.

The rearrangement uses TRBV18 and TRBJ2-1; 8 bases are a match to TRBD1. The CDR3 covers 16 residues. Trimming removed 0 bases from V and 3 bases from J; junction bases left unmatched: 4. The germline V gene encodes CDR1 KGHSH and CDR2 LQKENI. The CDR3 DNA is TGTGCCAGCTCACCACCCGGGACAGGTATCTACAATGAGCAGTTCTTC. It is translated as CASSPPGTGIYNEQFF.

This chain connects TRBV12-3 or TRBV12-4 to TRBJ2-3; D possibly corresponds to TRBD2 (6 bases). The CDR3 covers 13 residues. The CDR3 region has the DNA TGTGCAGGATCCGGGACTTCCTCGGGCACGCAGTATTTT. Amino acid sequence: CAGSGTSSGTQYF.

The V and J genes are TRBV5-1 and TRBJ2-1; 10 bases fit TRBD1. The germline CDR1 and CDR2 sequences are SGHRS and YFSETQ. The CDR3 runs 15 residues. Germline trimming cut 4 bases from V and 6 bases from J; bases unmatched to any gene: 7. Here the CDR3 DNA reads TGCGCCAGCAGCACCTGGACAGGGGGACTCAATGAGCAGTTCTTC. It specifies CASSTWTGGLNEQFF.

This clonotype was observed a few times. CDR3 sequence: CSARDRFAEAFF. DNA of the CDR3: TGCAGTGCTAGAGATCGGTTCGCTGAAGCTTTCTTT. The rearrangement joins TRBV20-1 to TRBJ1-1; no clear D. The V end was cut by 0 bases, the J end by 6 bases, with 8 bases between. Germline loops: CDR1 DFQATT, CDR2 SNEGSKA (reference sequence). The CDR3 length is 12 residues.

The chain employs TRBV15 and TRBJ1-5; 10 bases agree with TRBD1. Germline CDR1 reads LNHNV; CDR2 reads YYDKDF (reference sequence). Trimming at V came to 0 bases and at J to 6 bases, leaving 2 bases not matched to a gene. This CDR3 has 15 amino acids. DNA for the CDR3: TGTGCCACCAGCAGAGAAGGACAGGGGGTTCAGCCCCAGCATTTT. This translates into CATSREGQGVQPQHF. The whole variable domain, remainder taken from reference TRBV15 and TRBJ1-5, is DAMVIQNPRYQVTQFGKPVTLSCSQTLNHNVMYWYQQKSSQAPKLLFHYYDKDFNNEADTPDNFQSRRPNTSFCFLDIRSPGLGDTAMYLCATSREGQGVQPQHFGDGTRLSIL.

This sequence joins TRBV18 and TRBJ1-5; D is possibly TRBD1 (6 bases). Trimming pared 6 bases from V and 7 bases from J, leaving 16 bases between. The CDR3 runs 14 residues. Germline V lookup: CDR1 KGHSH, CDR2 LQKENI. CDR3 sequence (DNA): TGTGCCAGCTCTCCGGCCCCGGGGGGCCAGCCCCAGCATTTT. Its translation is CASSPAPGGQPQHF.

The chain couples TRBV18 to TRBJ2-1, with 8 bases fitting TRBD1. Germline V gives CDR1 KGHSH, CDR2 LQKENI. With 3 bases clipped from V and 7 bases from J, the junction kept 5 bases outside the gene matches. The length of the CDR3 is 14 residues. The CDR3, as DNA: TGTGCCAGCTCACCGTACAGGGGGAGGAATGAGCAGTTCTTC. Translation gives CASSPYRGRNEQFF.

The V and J genes are TRBV7-9 and TRBJ2-4; 7 positions match TRBD2. From germline, CDR1 is SEHNR and CDR2 FQNEAQ (reference sequence). The CDR3 loop spans 17 amino acids. The V and J ends lost 2 bases and 0 bases, in that order; junction bases with no gene match: 7. Here the CDR3 DNA reads TGTGCCAGCAGCTTATCGCGGGGGAAACTAGCCAAAAACATTCAGTACTTC. It translates to CASSLSRGKLAKNIQYF.

A few counts support this clonotype. The chain is built from TRBV15 and TRBJ2-7; tentative D call: TRBD2 (6 bases). The CDR3 is made up of 15 amino acids. The germline V and J ends were trimmed by 0 bases and 2 bases, with 11 bases remaining between them. Germline assignment: CDR1 LNHNV and CDR2 YYDKDF (reference sequence). The CDR3 nucleotides read TGTGCCACCAGCAGAGACGGGAGTCGCGCCTACGAGCAGTACTTC. Translated: CATSRDGSRAYEQYF.

The V call is TRBV5-1, the J call TRBJ2-7, with TRBD1 identical over 9 bases. J was trimmed by 3 bases and V by 3 bases; bases with no gene match: 7. Germline loops: CDR1 SGHRS, CDR2 YFSETQ. The CDR3 spans 15 residues. The CDR3 DNA reads TGCGCCAGCAGCTCACTGGACAGGGGCCACTACGAGCAGTACTTC. It is translated as CASSSLDRGHYEQYF.

The CDR3 loop reads CASSTPGPRGSPLHF. The CDR3, as DNA: TGTGCCAGCAGTACACCGGGCCCTAGGGGTTCACCCCTCCACTTT. This chain uses TRBV6-6 with TRBJ1-6, with a weak D call TRBD1 (5 bases). Germline-derived CDR1 and CDR2 are MNHNY and SVGAGI (reference sequence). This CDR3 spans 15 amino acids. V was pared by 5 bases and J by 9 bases, with 17 bases between.

The chain carries TRBV6-2 or TRBV6-3 and TRBJ2-1, with TRBD2 matching 12 bases. Germline CDR1 MNHEY, CDR2 SVGEGT. V trimming: 6 bases; J trimming: 3 bases; junction bases outside the gene matches: 3. This CDR3 is built from 15 residues. Written as DNA, the CDR3 is TGTGCCAGCAGCACTAGCGGGGGGCTCTACAATGAGCAGTTCTTC. It specifies CASSTSGGLYNEQFF.

This clonotype has at least ten counts. The chain links TRBV13 to TRBJ2-3; 9 bases are shared with TRBD2. Losses at the gene ends were 5 bases for V and 5 bases for J; bases not matched to a gene: 11. This CDR3 has 16 residues. Germline V gene lookup returns CDR1 PRHDT and CDR2 FYEKMQ (reference sequence). The CDR3 coding sequence is TGTGCCAGCAGCCTACCTTCTAGCGGGGTAGGAGATACGCAGTATTTT. Translation gives CASSLPSSGVGDTQYF.

This clonotype was detected a few times. The CDR3 reads CASSLVYGTSAAFF. Here the CDR3 DNA reads TGTGCCAGCAGCTTGGTTTATGGGACGTCGGCAGCTTTCTTT. The J gene is TRBJ1-1, the V gene TRBV7-9, with D possibly being TRBD1 (5 bases). The CDR3 extends over 14 amino acids. V lost 3 bases and J 10 bases, leaving 18 bases between the germline ends. The germline V gene encodes CDR1 SEHNR and CDR2 FQNEAQ (reference sequence).

This clonotype has more than one count but fewer than ten. This chain connects TRBV27 to TRBJ2-5; 12 bases are a match to TRBD2. This CDR3 spans 15 amino acids. Germline V CDR1 and CDR2: MNHEY, SMNVEV (reference sequence). Trimming at V came to 6 bases and at J to 4 bases, leaving 6 bases not matched to a gene. In DNA, the CDR3 is TGTGCCAGCAGACCTCTAGCGGGAGGGAGAGAGACCCAGTACTTC. Translating gives CASRPLAGGRETQYF.

This clonotype was counted a few times. A read error may produce the germline difference seen at one junction end. The gene calls are TRBV20-1 and TRBJ1-2; 7 positions agree with TRBD1. CDR1 is DFQATT and CDR2 is SNEGSKA in the germline V gene (reference sequence). The CDR3 sequence is 14 residues long. The CDR3 nucleotides are TGCAGTGCTCGAGATCGGGACAGTGGATTTGGCTACACCTTC. It specifies CSARDRDSGFGYTF.

Only a few counts were recorded for this clonotype. V usage is TRBV29-1 and J usage is TRBJ2-1, with D unresolved. The CDR3 covers 13 residues. The V and J ends lost 3 bases and 5 bases respectively, with 11 bases between them. In germline, CDR1 is SQVTM, CDR2 ANQGSEA. CDR3 amino acids: CSVDPDGNNEQFF. The CDR3 DNA sequence: TGCAGCGTTGACCCCGACGGAAACAATGAGCAGTTCTTC.

This clonotype has a handful of counts. The chain links TRBV19 to TRBJ1-4; weak D call: TRBD1 (6 bases). The CDR3 runs to 11 residues. Looked up from germline, CDR1 is LNHDA and CDR2 is SQIVND (reference sequence). Trimming took 10 bases from V and 6 from J, leaving 9 bases between them. CDR3 DNA: TGTGCCACTCAGGGGTATGAAAAACTGTTTTTT. Protein: CATQGYEKLFF. The variable domain in full, completed from reference TRBV19 and TRBJ1-4, reads DGGITQSPKYLFRKEGQNVTLSCEQNLNHDAMYWYRQDPGQGLRLIYYSQIVNDFQKGDIAEGYSVSREKKESFPLTVTSAQKNPTAFYLCATQGYEKLFFGSGTQLSVL.

This clonotype was found a few times. The chain uses TRBV7-8 and TRBJ2-3; D might be TRBD1 (6 bases). The germline V and J ends were trimmed by 1 base and 0 bases, with 11 bases remaining between them. Germline CDR1 SGHVS, CDR2 FQNEAQ. There are 16 residues in the CDR3. The CDR3: CASSLGPGQSTDTQYF. The DNA for the CDR3 is TGTGCCAGCAGCTTAGGACCGGGACAAAGCACAGATACGCAGTATTTT.

The sample holds a few counts of this clonotype. This chain connects TRBV3-1 to TRBJ2-1; D gene uncertain. Germline lookup yields CDR1 LGHDT and CDR2 YNNKEL (reference sequence). The CDR3 is 14 residues long. Trimming cost V 10 bases and J 2 bases, with 15 bases left between them. CDR3 sequence: CANRRFGPYNEQFF. The DNA of the CDR3 is TGTGCCAACCGGCGTTTTGGCCCCTACAATGAGCAGTTCTTC.

This clonotype has ten or more counts. The chain employs TRBV5-8 and TRBJ2-1, with 14 bases fitting TRBD2. Per germline, CDR1 SGHTS and CDR2 YDEGEE. The V segment lost 3 bases and the J segment 10 bases; nucleotides outside the gene matches: 6. CDR3 length: 15 residues. Here the CDR3 DNA reads TGTGCCAGCAGCTACGGACTAGCGGGAGGAGACGAGCAGTTCTTC. Protein: CASSYGLAGGDEQFF.

The gene calls are TRBV18 and TRBJ1-1; 7 bases agree with TRBD1. CDR1 and CDR2 (germline): KGHSH, LQKENI. Trimming took 2 bases from V and 10 from J; bases not matched to a gene: 10. The CDR3 has 14 amino acids. CDR3 coding DNA: TGTGCCAGCTCACCAGACGGACAGGTCGGGCGAGCTTTCTTT. This gives the protein CASSPDGQVGRAFF.

This clonotype was detected a few times. The chain uses TRBV4-1 and TRBJ1-1; no definite D call. V gave up 0 bases and J gave up 6 bases, with 8 bases separating them. CDR3 size: 13 residues. Germline V gene lookup returns CDR1 MGHRA and CDR2 YSYEKL. CDR3: CASSQEERPEAFF. The DNA of the CDR3 is TGCGCCAGCAGCCAAGAAGAACGGCCTGAAGCTTTCTTT.

The chain employs TRBV7-9 and TRBJ2-3; D is uncertain. V was cut by 1 base and J by 6 bases, with 11 bases left in between. The CDR3 contains 14 residues. Germline CDR1 is SEHNR and CDR2 is FQNEAQ (reference sequence). CDR3 protein: CASSLVLVADTQYF. The CDR3 nucleotides are TGTGCCAGCAGCTTAGTCTTAGTTGCGGATACGCAGTATTTT.

V gene TRBV11-2 combines with J gene TRBJ1-2, with D possibly TRBD1 on 6 matching bases. Trimming pared 1 base from V and 4 bases from J, leaving 13 bases between. Germline loops: CDR1 SGHAT, CDR2 FQNNGV. This CDR3 comprises 15 residues. CDR3 sequence reads: CASSLGRQASYGYTF. CDR3 DNA sequence: TGTGCCAGCAGCTTAGGGCGACAGGCATCCTATGGCTACACCTTC.

The chain uses TRBV7-9 and TRBJ1-1; D may be TRBD1 (5 bases). Germline CDR1 is SEHNR and CDR2 is FQNEAQ (reference sequence). Trimming took 1 base from V and 6 from J, leaving 15 bases between them. The CDR3 runs to 15 residues. The CDR3 loop reads CASSLEGIVSAEAFF. DNA of the CDR3: TGTGCCAGCAGCTTAGAGGGGATCGTTTCGGCTGAAGCTTTCTTT.

Only a few counts were recorded for this clonotype. The chain recombines TRBV10-3 with TRBJ1-2; D call uncertain. The CDR3 has 14 residues. The V and J ends lost 2 bases and 0 bases respectively, with 7 bases between them. CDR1 is ENHRY and CDR2 is SYGVKD in the germline V gene. CDR3 protein: CAISEGRTNYGYTF. DNA for the CDR3: TGTGCCATCAGTGAGGGGAGGACTAACTATGGCTACACCTTC.

This clonotype turned up a few times. The chain combines TRBV27 with TRBJ2-3, with D hard to call. The CDR3 has 15 amino acids. Germline V lookup: CDR1 MNHEY, CDR2 SMNVEV (reference sequence). Between the trimmed V and J ends, which lost 10 bases and 1 base, there was a span of 18 bases. CDR3: CATHQARHRTDTQYF. CDR3 in DNA: TGTGCCACTCACCAGGCGAGACACCGCACAGATACGCAGTATTTT.